This is a list of T cell receptor beta chains from one sample in a study of blood T cell repertoires in COVID-19. Profiled with immunoSEQ multiplex PCR; TCRdb holds only in-frame clones, not every one. The data show 250,000 or so clones, with about four fifths seen just once and around 3.4% held by the top ten. The sequencing sample was made of peripheral blood. These receptor sequences come from a woman aged 18-30 years with acute or convalescent COVID-19. Each CDR3 is given with its conserved first and last residue. The D gene is left open where the match is weak. Size is stated for part of the rows, as once, few or many counts, or as a class when the clone is expanded.

CDR3 length,V gene,J gene,clone size,D gene,CDR3 DNA,CDR3 protein
16,TRBV18,TRBJ2-1,NA,TRBD1,TGTGCCAGCTCACCACCCAAGACAGGGGCGCGCAATGAGCAGTTCTTC,CASSPPKTGARNEQFF
16,TRBV10-1,TRBJ2-7,NA,TRBD2,TGCGCCAGCAGTGAGGGGACTAGCGGGGCGTCCTACGAGCAGTACTTC,CASSEGTSGASYEQYF
14,TRBV28,TRBJ1-2,NA,TRBD1,TGTGCCAGCAGTCCGGGACAGGGTACAGGTGGCTACACCTTC,CASSPGQGTGGYTF
16,TRBV28,TRBJ2-4,NA,NA,TGTGCCAGTCTTGAGGAGGGGGCTGGAGCCAAAAACATTCAGTACTTC,CASLEEGAGAKNIQYF
14,TRBV28,TRBJ1-1,NA,NA,TGTGCCAGCAGTTTGGGCCCGGGCGGGACTGAAGCTTTCTTT,CASSLGPGGTEAFF
17,TRBV19,TRBJ2-5,NA,TRBD1,TGTGCCAGTAGCCCGGAAACCGGGACAGGGGGCCTAGAGACCCAGTACTTC,CASSPETGTGGLETQYF
17,TRBV11-3,TRBJ2-1,NA,TRBD2,TGTGCCAGCAGCTCAGGGGGGACTAGCGGGAGCTGGAATGAGCAGTTCTTC,CASSSGGTSGSWNEQFF
16,TRBV7-9,TRBJ1-3,NA,TRBD1,TGTGCCAGCAGCTTGCCGGGACAGGGTTCTGGAAACACCATATATTTT,CASSLPGQGSGNTIYF
15,TRBV7-9,TRBJ2-1,NA,NA,TGTGCCAGCAGCCCAGGGACTGCGGGTTGGAATGAGCAGTTCTTC,CASSPGTAGWNEQFF
12,TRBV12-3/TRBV12-4,TRBJ2-3,NA,NA,TGTGCCACCGGCGGGAGCACAGATACGCAGTATTTT,CATGGSTDTQYF
15,TRBV25-1,TRBJ1-6,NA,TRBD1,TGTGCCAGCAGTGATGCGGGACAGCATAATTCACCCCTCCACTTT,CASSDAGQHNSPLHF
16,TRBV7-8,TRBJ2-1,NA,TRBD2,TGTGCCAGCAGCCCTCGGACTAGCGGCGCCTACAATGAGCAGTTCTTC,CASSPRTSGAYNEQFF
17,TRBV30,TRBJ1-5,NA,TRBD1,TGTGCCTGGAGTGCCAGGACAGGGGGCTGGGGCAATCAGCCCCAGCATTTT,CAWSARTGGWGNQPQHF
12,TRBV29-1,TRBJ2-7,NA,NA,TGCAGCGTTGAAGGACAGGACGGGGAGCAGTACTTC,CSVEGQDGEQYF
18,TRBV7-2,TRBJ2-5,NA,TRBD2,TGTGCCAGCAGCCCGGGACTAGCGGGAGGCATCTCCCAAGAGACCCAGTACTTC,CASSPGLAGGISQETQYF
14,TRBV2,TRBJ2-7,NA,TRBD1,TGTGCCAGCAGTGGGGCCAGGGGGTCGCACGAGCAGTACTTC,CASSGARGSHEQYF
15,TRBV11-1,TRBJ2-1,once,TRBD2,TGTGCCAGCAGCGCGCTCAGCGGGAGTTTTGATGAGCAGTTCTTC,CASSALSGSFDEQFF
15,TRBV19,TRBJ2-7,NA,NA,TGTGCCAGTAGTATAGAGGGGGACATATACTACGAGCAGTACTTC,CASSIEGDIYYEQYF
15,TRBV11-3,TRBJ2-5,NA,TRBD2,TGTGCCAGCAGCCTGGGACTAGCGGGCCAAGAGACCCAGTACTTC,CASSLGLAGQETQYF
16,TRBV28,TRBJ2-3,NA,TRBD2,TGTGCCAGCAGACCACCGGGACTAGCCCTTTCAGATACGCAGTATTTT,CASRPPGLALSDTQYF
14,TRBV28,TRBJ1-6,NA,TRBD1,TGTGCCAGCAGTTCCTCAGGGGGGCTTTCACCCCTCCACTTT,CASSSSGGLSPLHF
15,TRBV27,TRBJ2-1,NA,NA,TGTGCCAGCAGTTCCGGCCGCGGACTATTCGATGAGCAGTTCTTC,CASSSGRGLFDEQFF
17,TRBV18,TRBJ1-3,NA,NA,TGTGCCAGCTCACCACGAGAGGCGCGCGCCTCTGGAAACACCATATATTTT,CASSPREARASGNTIYF
13,TRBV30,TRBJ1-2,NA,NA,TGTGCCTGGAGTGTGGTCCAGATCTATGGCTACACCTTC,CAWSVVQIYGYTF
19,TRBV4-1,TRBJ1-3,NA,NA,TGCGCCAGCAGCCAGGGGCGTCACAGGAGCAACAGCTCTGGAAACACCATATATTTT,CASSQGRHRSNSSGNTIYF
19,TRBV28,TRBJ1-2,NA,NA,TGTGCCAGCAGTTTATACCCCCCACTTCAGGGAATCAAGAACTATGGCTACACCTTC,CASSLYPPLQGIKNYGYTF
16,TRBV5-6,TRBJ1-1,NA,TRBD1,TGTGCCAGCAGCTTGGTGACAGGGCGGACGAACACTGAAGCTTTCTTT,CASSLVTGRTNTEAFF
14,TRBV2,TRBJ1-1,NA,TRBD1,TGTGCCAGCACCGAAGGGGACAGGAACACTGAAGCTTTCTTT,CASTEGDRNTEAFF
13,TRBV5-1,TRBJ1-4,NA,TRBD1,TGCGCCAGCACCCGGGACAGGGGAGAAAAACTGTTTTTT,CASTRDRGEKLFF
15,TRBV5-4,TRBJ2-2,NA,NA,TGTGCCAGCAGCCAGGGGAGAGGGAACACCGGGGAGCTGTTTTTT,CASSQGRGNTGELFF
14,TRBV29-1,TRBJ1-1,NA,NA,TGCAGCGTTGTTGGGGTAGAGAGGGACACTGGAGCTTTCTTT,CSVVGVERDTGAFF
14,TRBV27,TRBJ2-3,NA,NA,TGTGCCAGCAAAAGGGGGTTTAGCACAGATACGCAGTATTTT,CASKRGFSTDTQYF
16,TRBV10-3,TRBJ2-1,NA,TRBD2,TGTGCCATCACCAGCCTAGCGGGAGGGGTTCGTGATGAGCAGTTCTTC,CAITSLAGGVRDEQFF
18,TRBV3-1/TRBV3-2,TRBJ2-3,NA,TRBD1,TGTGCCAGCAGCCAATTTTTCAGGGGACAGGGGGGCACAGATACGCAGTATTTT,CASSQFFRGQGGTDTQYF
16,TRBV30,TRBJ2-5,NA,TRBD2,TGTGCCTGGAGTGTTAGGCTAGCGGGAGGTTTCGAGACCCAGTACTTC,CAWSVRLAGGFETQYF
13,TRBV6-5,TRBJ2-2,NA,NA,TGTGCCAGCAGTTACTCGGGGCAGGTGGAGCTGTTTTTT,CASSYSGQVELFF
15,TRBV28,TRBJ1-5,NA,NA,TGTGCCAGCGGATTTCCGGGGGGGGGCGGTCAGCCCCAGCATTTT,CASGFPGGGGQPQHF